The sequence of this TCR beta chain was determined in a study of shared clonotypes between healthy human individuals. The data were produced by immunoSEQ multiplex PCR, yet TCRdb's version contains in-frame clones alone and is incomplete. In the table there are about 2.2 million clones, 85% to 95% of which are singletons. Germline CDR1 reads LNHDA; CDR2 reads SQIVND (reference sequence). V dropped 8 bases and J dropped 5; count of bases not matched to a gene: 0. The CDR3 sequence is 12 residues long. Study conclusions and caveats: Sampling covered blood only; tissue repertoires likely differ.

Terminally differentiated effector memory CD45RA+ cells were excluded by CCR7 positive selection of CD45RO-negative cells. A word on this clone: What it binds is unknown. Other DNA variants within this sample encode the same CDR3.

This sequence originates from a man in his late teens or twenties in good health. Some clones in this sample may be carry-over from other donors' samples. This rearrangement joins TRBV19 to TRBJ1-5, with TRBD1 matching over 10 bases. Sequencing was performed on naive CD8+ T cells from PBMCs. The CDR3 protein is CASGTGDQPQHF. CDR3 DNA: TGTGCCAGTGGGACAGGGGATCAGCCCCAGCATTTT.